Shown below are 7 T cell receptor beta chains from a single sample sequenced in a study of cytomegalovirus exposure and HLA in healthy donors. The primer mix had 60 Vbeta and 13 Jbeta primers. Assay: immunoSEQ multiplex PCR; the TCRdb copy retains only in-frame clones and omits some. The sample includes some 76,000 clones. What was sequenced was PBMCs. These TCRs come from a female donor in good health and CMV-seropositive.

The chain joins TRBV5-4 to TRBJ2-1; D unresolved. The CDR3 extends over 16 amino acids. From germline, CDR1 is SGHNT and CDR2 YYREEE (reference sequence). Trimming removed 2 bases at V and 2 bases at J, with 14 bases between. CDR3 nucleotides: TGTGCCAGCAGCTTAGGATGGAGTCGAGCCTACAATGAGCAGTTCTTC. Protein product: CASSLGWSRAYNEQFF.

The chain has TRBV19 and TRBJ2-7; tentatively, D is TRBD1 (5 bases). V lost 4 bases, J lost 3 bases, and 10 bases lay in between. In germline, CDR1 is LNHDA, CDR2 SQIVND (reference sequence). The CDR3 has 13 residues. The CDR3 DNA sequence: TGTGCCAGTAGTAGTGGCAGGGACTACGAGCAGTACTTC. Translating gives CASSSGRDYEQYF.

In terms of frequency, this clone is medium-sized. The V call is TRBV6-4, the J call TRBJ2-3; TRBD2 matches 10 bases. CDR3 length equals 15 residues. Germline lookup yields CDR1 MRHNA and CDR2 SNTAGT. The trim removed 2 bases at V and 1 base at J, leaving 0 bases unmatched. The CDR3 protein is CASSDTSGGTDTQYF. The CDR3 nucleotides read TGTGCCAGCAGTGACACTAGCGGGGGCACAGATACGCAGTATTTT.

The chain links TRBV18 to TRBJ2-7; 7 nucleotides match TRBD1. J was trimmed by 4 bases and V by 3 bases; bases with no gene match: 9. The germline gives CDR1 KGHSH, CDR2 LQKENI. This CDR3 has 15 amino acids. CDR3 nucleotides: TGTGCCAGCTCACCTCCCGGGACAGAGGGGTACGAGCAGTACTTC. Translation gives CASSPPGTEGYEQYF.

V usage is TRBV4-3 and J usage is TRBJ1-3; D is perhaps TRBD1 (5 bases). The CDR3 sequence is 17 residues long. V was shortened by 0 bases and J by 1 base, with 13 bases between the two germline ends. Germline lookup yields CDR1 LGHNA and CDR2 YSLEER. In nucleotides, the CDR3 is TGCGCCAGCAGCCAAGACTCAGGGTATGCTTCTGGAAACACCATATATTTT. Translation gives CASSQDSGYASGNTIYF.

The CDR3 sequence: CASSPGGPNTGELFF. DNA for the CDR3: TGTGCCAGCAGCCCGGGAGGACCGAACACCGGGGAGCTGTTTTTT. This rearrangement joins TRBV7-2 to TRBJ2-2, with 7 bases that match TRBD2. The CDR3 is 15 residues long. Trimming removed 5 bases from V and 0 bases from J; junction bases left unmatched: 3. Per germline, CDR1 SGHTA and CDR2 FQGNSA.

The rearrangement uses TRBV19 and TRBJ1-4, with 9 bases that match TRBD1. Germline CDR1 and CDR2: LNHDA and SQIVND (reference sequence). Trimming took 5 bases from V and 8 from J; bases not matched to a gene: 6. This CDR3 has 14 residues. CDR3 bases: TGTGCCAGTAGTTGGACAGGGGATCAGGAAAAACTGTTTTTT. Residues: CASSWTGDQEKLFF.